In this sample, the clone carrying this T cell receptor (beta chain) turned up a few times. Its matching antigen is unknown. Isolation of PBMCs gave at least 6 million cells per sample. Using a J-beta primer mix together with a sample-barcoded 5' primer, a second PCR was run for roughly 7 to 11 cycles. One entry per CDR3 protein, called by TCRdb with MiXCR from the 5' RACE reads. The sample carries some 880,000 distinct CDR3 sequences, around 36% recorded once. This entry comes from a study of blood T cells in healthy people across ages. Study-level findings and limits: Both higher diversity and more naive CD4+ cells marked long-lived donors when set against aged donors.

The CDR3 totals 14 residues. The germline V gene encodes CDR1 ENHRY and CDR2 SYGVKD. Trimming removed 3 bases from V and 2 bases from J, with 11 bases in between. Sequenced: blood. V usage is TRBV10-3 and J usage is TRBJ2-7; possible D gene TRBD2, 5 bases. This sequence originates from a man aged 18 to 30 in good health. This CDR3 is CAISDREGAYEQYF. The CDR3 nucleotides are TGTGCCATCAGTGACCGCGAGGGTGCCTACGAGCAGTACTTC.